This T cell receptor (beta chain) appears in the sequencing data of a study of shared clonotypes between healthy human individuals. Overall study results and limits: What rarefaction showed was incomplete sorted-subset sequencing despite large depth. Among a few donors, around 5% of naive CD4 clonotypes were found in common.

Comments on this clone: Its antigen remains unknown.

TCRdb's table, derived via immunoSEQ multiplex PCR, lists solely in-frame clones and lacks some. This sample carries 2 million to 3 million clones, 93% of them seen once, and the ten largest clones take around 0.4%. The CDR3 consists of 13 residues. The V gene lost 8 bases and the J gene lost 5 bases, with 15 bases spanning the gap. CDR1 MNHNS and CDR2 SASEGT come from the germline V gene. CD4+ cells underwent separation, giving CD45RA+ naive and CD45RA-negative memory subsets. Sequencing was performed on naive CD4+ T cells from PBMCs. The subset: CD45RA+ positively selected. The clonotype was recovered from a man between 18 and 35 years old in good health. Some clones in this sample may be carry-over from other donors' samples. This chain uses TRBV6-1 with TRBJ2-5; D gene uncertain. CDR3 region: CASLLTAGETQYF. CDR3 nucleotide sequence: TGTGCCAGCTTATTAACGGCTGGCGAGACCCAGTACTTC.